What follows are 23 T cell receptor beta chains derived from one specimen sequenced in a study of cytomegalovirus exposure and HLA in healthy donors. With 60 Vbeta and 13 Jbeta primers, the PCR was carried out. Sequenced by immunoSEQ multiplex PCR; TCRdb stores in-frame clones only, minus some. The table lists some 150,000 clones, around three quarters of them singletons, with approximately 2.1% in the top ten. Material for sequencing was PBMCs. These TCRs come from a man under 40 in good health and CMV-seronegative.

The CDR3 bases are TGTGCCAGCAGCGTAGGGGACAGCTACTACGAGCAGTACTTC. Its translation: CASSVGDSYYEQYF. The chain couples TRBV9 to TRBJ2-7; 7 positions agree with TRBD1. Unmatched junction bases numbered 3, after V lost 0 bases and J lost 3 bases. This CDR3 has 14 amino acids. Germline V CDR1 and CDR2: SGDLS, YYNGEE.

This rearrangement joins TRBV6-5 to TRBJ2-2; 7 nucleotides align to TRBD1. The V gene's germline CDR1 is MNHEY and CDR2 SVGAGI. This CDR3 has 16 residues. The junction had 10 bases not matched to a gene; V was cut back by 4 bases and J by 5 bases. This CDR3 is CASSSRRTGATGELFF. For the CDR3, the DNA is TGTGCCAGCAGTTCCCGGAGAACAGGGGCAACCGGGGAGCTGTTTTTT.

The chain is built from TRBV7-9 and TRBJ1-2; the D is unclear. The germline V and J ends were trimmed by 4 bases and 8 bases, with 11 bases remaining between them. This CDR3 spans 12 amino acids. Germline-derived CDR1 and CDR2 are SEHNR and FQNEAQ (reference sequence). This chain's CDR3 is CASSSGLRGYTF. In DNA, the CDR3 is TGTGCCAGCAGCTCCGGACTAAGAGGCTACACCTTC.

V is TRBV28 and J is TRBJ1-5, with D possibly TRBD1 on 5 matching bases. V lost 1 base and J lost 5, with 9 bases in between. The germline V gene has CDR1 MDHEN and CDR2 SYDVKM. This CDR3 is built from 14 residues. The DNA of the CDR3 is TGTGCCAGCAGTTTATTGGGAGGGGATCAGCCCCAGCATTTT. Translation: CASSLLGGDQPQHF.

This clone has just one count. The J gene is TRBJ1-5, the V gene TRBV12-2. TRBV12-2 is annotated as a pseudogene. The CDR3 totals 19 residues. The CDR3, as DNA: TGTGCAAGTCGCTTAGATATCCGGGGGGGAGGGGGATTCGATCAGCCCCAGCATTTT. Translated, it gives CASRLDIRGGGGFDQPQHF.

This clone showed up just a few times. The V call is TRBV29-1, the J call TRBJ2-7, with 12 bases aligning to TRBD1. Germline V lookup: CDR1 SQVTM, CDR2 ANQGSEA. The CDR3 is 14 residues long. The V segment lost 8 bases and the J segment 2 bases; nucleotides outside the gene matches: 7. The CDR3 DNA is TGCAGCATTCGAGGGACAGGGGGCACCTACGAGCAGTACTTC. Protein: CSIRGTGGTYEQYF.

This chain uses TRBV4-1 with TRBJ2-1, with 8 bases matching TRBD2. The CDR3 consists of 14 residues. CDR1 is MGHRA and CDR2 is YSYEKL in the germline V gene. The V and J ends lost 4 bases and 8 bases, in that order; junction bases with no gene match: 7. The CDR3 is CASSPGTSVHEQFF. CDR3 nucleotide sequence: TGCGCCAGCAGCCCCGGGACTAGTGTCCATGAGCAGTTCTTC.

This sequence joins TRBV27 and TRBJ1-1; 7 positions match TRBD1. This CDR3 is built from 15 residues. Germline V gives CDR1 MNHEY, CDR2 SMNVEV (reference sequence). The trim removed 5 bases at V and 3 bases at J, leaving 9 bases unmatched. The CDR3 loop reads CASSPLFDRDTEAFF. In DNA form, the CDR3 reads TGTGCCAGCAGTCCCCTCTTTGACAGGGACACTGAAGCTTTCTTT.

This sequence joins TRBV5-1 and TRBJ2-2; TRBD1 matches at 7 bases. The germline CDR1 and CDR2 sequences are SGHRS and YFSETQ. This CDR3 has 16 residues. V shed 4 bases, J shed 0 bases, and the junction held 6 bases outside the gene matches. In DNA, the CDR3 is TGCGCCAGCAGCACTATGACAGGGTCGAACACCGGGGAGCTGTTTTTT. Protein product: CASSTMTGSNTGELFF. The variable domain in full, completed from reference TRBV5-1 and TRBJ2-2, reads KAGVTQTPRYLIKTRGQQVTLSCSPISGHRSVSWYQQTPGQGLQFLFEYFSETQRNKGNFPGRFSGRQFSNSRSEMNVSTLELGDSALYLCASSTMTGSNTGELFFGEGSRLTVL.

The chain uses TRBV14 and TRBJ1-2; a weak D match, TRBD1 (5 bases). V was trimmed by 0 bases and J by 8 bases, leaving 13 bases between them. Germline CDR1 reads SGHDN; CDR2 reads FVKESK. This CDR3 contains 14 residues. The chain's CDR3 is CASSQDWGLWGYTF. The CDR3, as DNA: TGTGCCAGCAGCCAAGATTGGGGCCTATGGGGCTACACCTTC.

V gene TRBV27 combines with J gene TRBJ2-7, with D unclear. Trimming cost V 0 bases and J 6 bases, with 9 bases left between them. The CDR3 has 13 amino acids. The germline gives CDR1 MNHEY, CDR2 SMNVEV (reference sequence). The CDR3 reads CASSLSGLLEQYF. CDR3 nucleotides: TGTGCCAGCAGTTTATCCGGTCTTCTCGAGCAGTACTTC.

The rearrangement joins TRBV7-2 to TRBJ2-7; a weak D match, TRBD2 (6 bases). The germline gives CDR1 SGHTA, CDR2 FQGNSA. V gave up 1 base and J gave up 2 bases, with 15 bases separating them. The CDR3 length is 16 residues. Here the CDR3 DNA reads TGTGCCAGCAGCTTAGACGGGGCAGGGAGGACCTACGAGCAGTACTTC. Amino acid sequence: CASSLDGAGRTYEQYF.

The chain has TRBV7-9 and TRBJ2-7; 7 bases are shared with TRBD2. CDR1 SEHNR and CDR2 FQNEAQ come from the germline V gene (reference sequence). Trimming removed 6 bases from V and 1 base from J; junction bases left unmatched: 6. The CDR3 runs to 14 residues. CDR3 DNA sequence: TGTGCCAGCAGTTCCCCCGGGGGGTCCTACGAGCAGTACTTC. It is translated as CASSSPGGSYEQYF. The full variable domain, its missing parts supplied by reference TRBV7-9 and TRBJ2-7, is DTGVSQNPRHKITKRGQNVTFRCDPISEHNRLYWYRQTLGQGPEFLTYFQNEAQLEKSRLLSDRFSAERPKGSFSTLEIQRTEQGDSAMYLCASSSPGGSYEQYFGPGTRLTVT.

This clone is a singleton in its sample. V is TRBV28 and J is TRBJ2-5, with 9 bases identical to TRBD1. V was clipped by 5 bases and J by 3 bases; unmatched bases: 7. Looked up from germline, CDR1 is MDHEN and CDR2 is SYDVKM. The CDR3 consists of 15 residues. CDR3 in amino acids: CASSIPRTGEETQYF. The CDR3 DNA follows: TGTGCCAGCAGTATCCCGCGGACAGGGGAAGAGACCCAGTACTTC.

The V and J genes are TRBV5-1 and TRBJ2-2, with TRBD1 identical over 7 bases. The CDR3 covers 15 residues. Germline CDR1 reads SGHRS; CDR2 reads YFSETQ. The ends lost 2 bases at V and 2 bases at J; junction bases unmatched: 3. CDR3 in DNA: TGCGCCAGCAGCTTAACAGGGGACAACACCGGGGAGCTGTTTTTT. Amino acids: CASSLTGDNTGELFF.

This clone was counted only a few times. This rearrangement joins TRBV5-1 to TRBJ1-1, with 8 bases that match TRBD1. The CDR3 is made up of 15 amino acids. The germline CDR1 and CDR2 sequences are SGHRS and YFSETQ. Trimming cost V 3 bases and J 0 bases; bases outside gene matches: 4. CDR3 nucleotide sequence: TGCGCCAGCAGCTCCCGGACAGGGTTGAACACTGAAGCTTTCTTT. This encodes CASSSRTGLNTEAFF.

The chain uses TRBV7-9 and TRBJ2-3, with TRBD2 matching 13 bases. With V trimmed by 5 bases and J by 5 bases, 4 bases remained unmatched. The CDR3 extends over 15 amino acids. Germline CDR1 and CDR2: SEHNR and FQNEAQ (reference sequence). The CDR3 reads CASSGLAGAKDTQYF. The CDR3 DNA sequence: TGTGCCAGCAGCGGACTAGCGGGAGCGAAAGATACGCAGTATTTT.

This clone was recorded a few times. This chain uses TRBV4-1 with TRBJ1-1; TRBD1 agrees at 12 bases. This CDR3 contains 20 residues. Germline loops: CDR1 MGHRA, CDR2 YSYEKL. V was pared by 4 bases and J by 2 bases, with 17 bases of the junction left unmatched. In nucleotides, the CDR3 is TGCGCCAGCAGCCCCGGGGGGGGACAGGGGGCGGTTGAAGTTAACACTGAAGCTTTCTTT. Protein: CASSPGGGQGAVEVNTEAFF.

The V call is TRBV25-1, the J call TRBJ2-7; D is undetermined. From germline, CDR1 is MGHDK and CDR2 SYGVNS. There are 14 residues in the CDR3. V was trimmed by 1 base and J by 0 bases, leaving 7 bases between them. The CDR3 DNA reads TGTGCCAGCAGTGAATCAGCGCTCTCCTACGAGCAGTACTTC. Amino acids: CASSESALSYEQYF.

There are a few counts of this clone. The chain joins TRBV29-1 to TRBJ1-1; D is unclear. This CDR3 has 14 amino acids. Germline loops: CDR1 SQVTM, CDR2 ANQGSEA. V was clipped by 0 bases and J by 4 bases, with 12 bases between them. CDR3 bases: TGCAGCGTTGAAGATCTTGGGGAGGGCACTGAAGCTTTCTTT. It codes for CSVEDLGEGTEAFF.

The rearrangement links TRBV6-1 to TRBJ1-5; 7 bases fit TRBD1. The length of the CDR3 is 14 residues. Germline CDR1 MNHNS, CDR2 SASEGT. V was clipped by 6 bases and J by 4 bases; unmatched bases: 6. The CDR3 DNA is TGTGCCAGCAGCGAGGGACAGATGAATCAGCCCCAGCATTTT. This codes for CASSEGQMNQPQHF.

The chain carries TRBV5-4 and TRBJ1-3; no clear D gene. The germline V gene encodes CDR1 SGHNT and CDR2 YYREEE (reference sequence). The CDR3 consists of 16 residues. Trimming pared 0 bases from V and 0 bases from J, leaving 10 bases between. The CDR3 loop is CASSLGGSYSGNTIYF. The CDR3 coding sequence is TGTGCCAGCAGCTTGGGCGGGTCCTACTCTGGAAACACCATATATTTT. The full variable domain, rest sourced from reference TRBV5-4 and TRBJ1-3, is ETGVTQSPTHLIKTRGQQVTLRCSSQSGHNTVSWYQQALGQGPQFIFQYYREEENGRGNFPPRFSGLQFPNYSSELNVNALELDDSALYLCASSLGGSYSGNTIYFGEGSWLTVV.

V usage is TRBV14 and J usage is TRBJ2-7; D is unclear. CDR3 length: 13 residues. CDR1 and CDR2 (germline): SGHDN, FVKESK. With 4 bases removed from V and 3 bases from J, the gap between germline ends came to 10 bases. CDR3 residues: CASSRSSYYEQYF. The CDR3 region has the DNA TGTGCCAGCAGCCGTTCGAGCTACTACGAGCAGTACTTC. Looking up the rest from reference TRBV14 and TRBJ2-7 gives the full variable domain: EAGVTQFPSHSVIEKGQTVTLRCDPISGHDNLYWYRRVMGKEIKFLLHFVKESKQDESGMPNNRFLAERTGGTYSTLKVQPAELEDSGVYFCASSRSSYYEQYFGPGTRLTVT.